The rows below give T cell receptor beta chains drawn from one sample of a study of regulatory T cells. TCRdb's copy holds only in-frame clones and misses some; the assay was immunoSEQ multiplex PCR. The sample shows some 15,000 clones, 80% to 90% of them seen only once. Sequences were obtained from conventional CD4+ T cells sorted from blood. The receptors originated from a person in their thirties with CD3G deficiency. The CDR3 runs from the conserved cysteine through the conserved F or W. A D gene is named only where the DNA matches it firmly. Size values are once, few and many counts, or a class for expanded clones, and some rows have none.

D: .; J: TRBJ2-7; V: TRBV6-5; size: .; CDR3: CASSLRDEQYF; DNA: TGTGCCAGCAGCCTTCGCGACGAGCAGTACTTC
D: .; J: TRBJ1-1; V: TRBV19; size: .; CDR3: CASSNKNTEAFF; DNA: TGTGCCAGTAGTAACAAGAACACTGAAGCTTTCTTT
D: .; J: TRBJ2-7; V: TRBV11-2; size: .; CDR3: CASSLGVGVDSYEQYF; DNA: TGTGCCAGCAGCTTAGGGGTGGGAGTTGACTCCTACGAGCAGTACTTC
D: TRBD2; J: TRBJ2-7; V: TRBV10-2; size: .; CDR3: CASSEALAGGEQYF; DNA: TGCGCCAGCAGTGAGGCACTAGCGGGGGGCGAGCAGTACTTC
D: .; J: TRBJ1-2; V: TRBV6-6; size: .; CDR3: CASKTGTNYGYTF; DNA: TGTGCCAGTAAAACAGGGACCAACTATGGCTACACCTTC
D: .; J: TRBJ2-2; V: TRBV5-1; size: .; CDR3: CASRSWAAYTGELFF; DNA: TGCGCCAGCAGAAGTTGGGCAGCTTACACCGGGGAGCTGTTTTTT
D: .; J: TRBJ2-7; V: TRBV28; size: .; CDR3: CASSTTVEGYEQYF; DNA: TGTGCCAGCAGTACGACAGTTGAAGGTTACGAGCAGTACTTC
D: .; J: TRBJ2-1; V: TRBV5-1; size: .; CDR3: CASSLGLRGPLDEQFF; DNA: TGCGCCAGCAGCTTGGGTCTGCGGGGGCCACTTGATGAGCAGTTCTTC
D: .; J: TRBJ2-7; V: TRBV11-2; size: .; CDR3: CASSLDPLEQYF; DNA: TGTGCCAGCAGCTTAGATCCCCTGGAGCAGTACTTC
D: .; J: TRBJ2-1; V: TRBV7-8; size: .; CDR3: CASSSNGPTGYNEQFF; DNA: TGTGCCAGCAGCTCGAACGGACCGACTGGCTACAATGAGCAGTTCTTC
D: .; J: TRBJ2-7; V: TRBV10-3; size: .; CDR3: CASSEGGEQYF; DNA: TGTGCCAGCTCCGAAGGGGGCGAGCAGTACTTC
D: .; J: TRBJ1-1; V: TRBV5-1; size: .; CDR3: CASSFYGLNTEAFF; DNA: TGCGCCAGCAGCTTTTACGGCTTGAACACTGAAGCTTTCTTT
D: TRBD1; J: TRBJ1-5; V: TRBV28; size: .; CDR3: CASSERDRGHDQPQHF; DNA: TGTGCCAGCAGTGAACGGGACAGGGGGCATGATCAGCCCCAGCATTTT
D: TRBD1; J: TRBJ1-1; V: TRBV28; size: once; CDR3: CASREQGVSTEAFF; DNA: TGTGCCAGCAGGGAACAGGGGGTTAGCACTGAAGCTTTCTTT
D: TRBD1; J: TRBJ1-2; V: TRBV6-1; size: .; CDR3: CASSEEGAFAGPYGYTF; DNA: TGTGCCAGCAGTGAAGAGGGGGCTTTCGCTGGCCCCTATGGCTACACCTTC
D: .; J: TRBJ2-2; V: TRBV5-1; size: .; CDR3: CASSLGDRAFTGELFF; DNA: TGCGCCAGCAGCTTGGGGGACCGGGCCTTCACCGGGGAGCTGTTTTTT
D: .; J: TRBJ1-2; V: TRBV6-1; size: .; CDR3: CASIGSRVNGYTF; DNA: TGTGCCAGCATCGGATCCAGGGTTAATGGCTACACCTTC
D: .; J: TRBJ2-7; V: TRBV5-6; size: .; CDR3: CASSLEPELGSEQYF; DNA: TGTGCCAGCAGCTTGGAGCCTGAGCTGGGGTCCGAGCAGTACTTC
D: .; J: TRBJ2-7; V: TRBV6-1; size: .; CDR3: CASSEVRSEQYF; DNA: TGTGCCAGCAGTGAAGTCCGTAGCGAGCAGTACTTC